This T cell receptor (beta chain) originates from a study of blood T cell repertoires in COVID-19 (TCRdb year 2020). With regard to the full study: Collaborator samples came from the United States, Italy and Spain and covered acute and convalescent phases of COVID-19. The prospective study material was composed of cDNA or gDNA derived from T cells, B-cell-depleted T cells, or PBMCs. Deeply sampled blood TCRbeta repertoires from subjects exposed to, actively infected with, or recovered from COVID-19 were included in the dataset. The repertoires were made available in a free public database intended to serve as a resource for research on the immune response to SARS-CoV-2. The samples were drawn from the first 160 participants of the ongoing ImmuneRACE study and from 950 to 1,500 subjects provided by 6 global collaborators. Sample metadata almost always included a de-identified subject ID, COVID-19 status, age in years and sex. Where HLA class I and class II types were available, the types were taken from metadata supplied by the sample provider, not from assay-based typing.

Trimming leaves V shorter by 6 bases and J shorter by 8 bases, with the junction holding 7 bases beyond the gene matches. The CDR3 goes from the cysteine to the phenylalanine over 13 residues. The entry retains the CDR3 DNA only, 39 bases that are in frame from base 1. CDR1 and CDR2 were assigned from the germline V gene as MNHEY and SVGAGI. Study-wide conclusions, independent of this receptor: The amount of clinical and demographic metadata varied by source and participant and was provided uncurated.

Remarks on this clone: Its antigen remains undetermined. No base quality information exists; no much larger clone differs at one position.

The collaborating institutions used their own protocols to collect whole blood in K2EDTA tubes. For TCRbeta analysis, collaborator samples were shipped as frozen whole blood, as isolated PBMCs, or as DNA extracted from either sample type. TCRbeta CDR3 regions were amplified from genomic DNA by means of the immunoSEQ Assay, a bias-controlled multiplex PCR. The paper's data handling went like this. The number of nucleated cells in each sample was estimated by amplification of reference gene primers within the assay. To quantify the absolute abundance of each unique TCRbeta CDR3 rearrangement, sequence reads were collapsed and filtered. For each sample, productive Simpson clonality was calculated as the square root of Simpson's diversity index across productive rearrangements. TCRdb took this table from immuneACCESS and kept in-frame rearrangements with V and J called. Such tables lack part of the clones; where checked against another copy, unresolved V genes explain under half of the gap, and the rest is unexplained. V and J calls and clone size come straight from that table; D and trimming were deduced from the DNA. Here the sample has about 100,000 clones; roughly nine tenths occur a single time. The top ten clonotypes cover approximately 2% of the sample.

This receptor chain uses TRBV6-5 and TRBJ1-2; 9 central nucleotides agree with TRBD1. The sequence derives from a middle-aged man with active COVID-19. Sequences were obtained from peripheral blood. The DNA sequence follows: TGTGCCAGCAGCACACAGGGGGCGCGAGGCTACACCTTC. This gives the protein CASSTQGARGYTF.